The present entry profiles one TCR beta chain with its context. V lost 4 bases to trimming and J lost 5 bases; unmatched junction nucleotides: 6. Germline CDR1 SGHNT, CDR2 YYREEE (reference sequence). The CDR3 is 15 residues long. This sample was included in a study of T cell changes during pregnancy in multiple sclerosis. This table comes from immunoSEQ multiplex PCR, and its TCRdb copy is limited to in-frame clones, with some not included. Among around 37,000 clones listed, 88% were seen once. The chain combines TRBV5-4 with TRBJ2-5; TRBD2 matches 12 bases. The sequenced sample was CD8+ T cells from peripheral blood mononuclear cells, obtained in the third trimester of pregnancy. The clonotype comes from a female donor with multiple sclerosis, enrolled in a pregnancy study. The CDR3 here is CASSPLAGGLETQYF. As DNA, the CDR3 is TGTGCCAGCAGCCCCCTAGCGGGGGGGCTGGAGACCCAGTACTTC. Supplemented by reference TRBV5-4 and TRBJ2-5, the full variable domain reads ETGVTQSPTHLIKTRGQQVTLRCSSQSGHNTVSWYQQALGQGPQFIFQYYREEENGRGNFPPRFSGLQFPNYSSELNVNALELDDSALYLCASSPLAGGLETQYFGPGTRLLVL.